A selection of T cell receptor beta chains follows, all from one sample in a study of Tregs in tolerant kidney transplant recipients. TCRdb keeps only in-frame clones here, not all; method: immunoSEQ multiplex PCR. Counted here are tens of thousands of clones, roughly 95% occurring once; the ten biggest clones make up 0.37%. Which antigens these TCRs recognize remains unknown. The material sequenced was Tregs from blood cultured with allogeneic cells. The receptor set was obtained from a human donor in good health. Each CDR3 is given without its conserved first and last residue. Each record gives: CDR3 protein, CDR3 length, V gene, J gene, clone size, D gene. The D gene is left open where the match is weak. Expanded clones are given a class, and other clones once, few, many or no size at all.

cdr3_aa: ASSVTGTGGNQPQH
cdr3_length: 14
v_call: TRBV4-1
j_call: TRBJ1-5
clone_size: NA
d_call: NA

cdr3_aa: ASSLGRGETQY
cdr3_length: 11
v_call: TRBV7-2
j_call: TRBJ2-5
clone_size: NA
d_call: NA

cdr3_aa: ASSSRQGDQPQH
cdr3_length: 12
v_call: TRBV6-1
j_call: TRBJ1-5
clone_size: once
d_call: TRBD1

cdr3_aa: ASSSTGTKTREKLF
cdr3_length: 14
v_call: TRBV27
j_call: TRBJ1-4
clone_size: NA
d_call: NA

cdr3_aa: ASSLNGQDSSYNEQF
cdr3_length: 15
v_call: TRBV18
j_call: TRBJ2-1
clone_size: NA
d_call: TRBD1

cdr3_aa: ASSPDSGGTNEKLF
cdr3_length: 14
v_call: TRBV4-2
j_call: TRBJ1-4
clone_size: NA
d_call: NA

cdr3_aa: ASSYYNEQF
cdr3_length: 9
v_call: TRBV14
j_call: TRBJ2-1
clone_size: once
d_call: NA

cdr3_aa: ASSQDLEASGGAEQY
cdr3_length: 15
v_call: TRBV4-1
j_call: TRBJ2-7
clone_size: NA
d_call: TRBD2

cdr3_aa: ASSWTSFSDDTQY
cdr3_length: 13
v_call: TRBV5-1
j_call: TRBJ2-3
clone_size: once
d_call: NA

cdr3_aa: ASSSWTGVNTEAF
cdr3_length: 13
v_call: TRBV5-1
j_call: TRBJ1-1
clone_size: NA
d_call: TRBD1

cdr3_aa: SVNIPGKLF
cdr3_length: 9
v_call: TRBV20-1
j_call: TRBJ1-4
clone_size: NA
d_call: NA

cdr3_aa: ASSLLGGANEKLF
cdr3_length: 13
v_call: TRBV5-1
j_call: TRBJ1-4
clone_size: NA
d_call: NA

cdr3_aa: ASSFLSGRGLGAQY
cdr3_length: 14
v_call: TRBV7-9
j_call: TRBJ2-5
clone_size: NA
d_call: TRBD2

cdr3_aa: ASSSPREGAKNSPLH
cdr3_length: 15
v_call: TRBV18
j_call: TRBJ1-6
clone_size: NA
d_call: TRBD1

cdr3_aa: ASSPTGWGNYGYT
cdr3_length: 13
v_call: TRBV5-4
j_call: TRBJ1-2
clone_size: NA
d_call: NA

cdr3_aa: AWSLVGGGYGYT
cdr3_length: 12
v_call: TRBV30
j_call: TRBJ1-2
clone_size: NA
d_call: NA

cdr3_aa: ASSLQPRGRNEQF
cdr3_length: 13
v_call: TRBV5-1
j_call: TRBJ2-1
clone_size: NA
d_call: NA

cdr3_aa: ASSFTPPGVHGDEKLF
cdr3_length: 16
v_call: TRBV5-4
j_call: TRBJ1-4
clone_size: NA
d_call: NA

cdr3_aa: ASSVAIGLRGGNEKLF
cdr3_length: 16
v_call: TRBV9
j_call: TRBJ1-4
clone_size: NA
d_call: NA

cdr3_aa: ASSYGTGHQPQR
cdr3_length: 12
v_call: TRBV6-1
j_call: TRBJ1-5
clone_size: NA
d_call: TRBD1

cdr3_aa: ASSRGQGDEKLF
cdr3_length: 12
v_call: TRBV5-1
j_call: TRBJ1-4
clone_size: NA
d_call: TRBD1

cdr3_aa: ASSNRSSSYSNQPQH
cdr3_length: 15
v_call: TRBV21-1
j_call: TRBJ1-5
clone_size: NA
d_call: NA

cdr3_aa: ASGNRVGGSYNEQF
cdr3_length: 14
v_call: TRBV12-5
j_call: TRBJ2-1
clone_size: NA
d_call: NA

cdr3_aa: ASSLVPGNTEAF
cdr3_length: 12
v_call: TRBV5-1
j_call: TRBJ1-1
clone_size: NA
d_call: NA

cdr3_aa: ASSLGGRVARTDTQY
cdr3_length: 15
v_call: TRBV19
j_call: TRBJ2-3
clone_size: NA
d_call: NA

cdr3_aa: ASSPPRSEQETQY
cdr3_length: 13
v_call: TRBV18
j_call: TRBJ2-5
clone_size: NA
d_call: NA

cdr3_aa: ASSSRLAGGRGETQY
cdr3_length: 15
v_call: TRBV19
j_call: TRBJ2-5
clone_size: NA
d_call: TRBD2

cdr3_aa: ASSLASVTSYEQY
cdr3_length: 13
v_call: TRBV5-1
j_call: TRBJ2-7
clone_size: NA
d_call: NA

cdr3_aa: ASSLGGGDNYGYT
cdr3_length: 13
v_call: TRBV5-5
j_call: TRBJ1-2
clone_size: NA
d_call: NA

cdr3_aa: AWSTGGVNSPLH
cdr3_length: 12
v_call: TRBV30
j_call: TRBJ1-6
clone_size: NA
d_call: TRBD1

cdr3_aa: ASSPTPNYSPLH
cdr3_length: 12
v_call: TRBV27
j_call: TRBJ1-6
clone_size: NA
d_call: NA

cdr3_aa: ASSYFRGLEYGYT
cdr3_length: 13
v_call: TRBV5-1
j_call: TRBJ1-2
clone_size: NA
d_call: NA

cdr3_aa: AWTRRRYSGYT
cdr3_length: 11
v_call: TRBV30
j_call: TRBJ1-2
clone_size: NA
d_call: NA

cdr3_aa: ASSQVRGAEQF
cdr3_length: 11
v_call: TRBV14
j_call: TRBJ2-1
clone_size: NA
d_call: NA

cdr3_aa: ASSFERYTDTQY
cdr3_length: 12
v_call: TRBV6-6
j_call: TRBJ2-3
clone_size: NA
d_call: NA

cdr3_aa: ASSWGLADNTDTQY
cdr3_length: 14
v_call: TRBV5-1
j_call: TRBJ2-3
clone_size: NA
d_call: NA

cdr3_aa: ASSLYGNNSPLH
cdr3_length: 12
v_call: TRBV7-3
j_call: TRBJ1-6
clone_size: NA
d_call: NA

cdr3_aa: ASRGGVSGNQPQH
cdr3_length: 13
v_call: TRBV27
j_call: TRBJ1-5
clone_size: NA
d_call: NA

cdr3_aa: ASSYSGGTGDTQY
cdr3_length: 13
v_call: TRBV6-5
j_call: TRBJ2-3
clone_size: NA
d_call: NA

cdr3_aa: ASSLGWTERDTQY
cdr3_length: 13
v_call: TRBV7-6
j_call: TRBJ2-3
clone_size: once
d_call: NA

cdr3_aa: ASTPYEPSSYNEQF
cdr3_length: 14
v_call: TRBV19
j_call: TRBJ2-1
clone_size: NA
d_call: NA

cdr3_aa: ASSLGQLSYEQY
cdr3_length: 12
v_call: TRBV5-1
j_call: TRBJ2-7
clone_size: NA
d_call: NA

cdr3_aa: ASSLVRGGPLHEQF
cdr3_length: 14
v_call: TRBV5-4
j_call: TRBJ2-1
clone_size: NA
d_call: NA

cdr3_aa: ASSSGTSGYNEQF
cdr3_length: 13
v_call: TRBV6-1
j_call: TRBJ2-1
clone_size: NA
d_call: TRBD2

cdr3_aa: AWSPLPRQRNTEAF
cdr3_length: 14
v_call: TRBV30
j_call: TRBJ1-1
clone_size: NA
d_call: NA

cdr3_aa: ASSPGTGGYNEKLF
cdr3_length: 14
v_call: TRBV7-9
j_call: TRBJ1-4
clone_size: NA
d_call: TRBD1

cdr3_aa: ASSLSSGQGLNYGYT
cdr3_length: 15
v_call: TRBV5-4
j_call: TRBJ1-2
clone_size: NA
d_call: NA

cdr3_aa: ASSLYSGGSTDTQY
cdr3_length: 14
v_call: TRBV5-4
j_call: TRBJ2-3
clone_size: once
d_call: NA

cdr3_aa: ASSDRENEKLF
cdr3_length: 11
v_call: TRBV18
j_call: TRBJ1-4
clone_size: NA
d_call: TRBD1

cdr3_aa: AWVALAAFYEQY
cdr3_length: 12
v_call: TRBV30
j_call: TRBJ2-7
clone_size: NA
d_call: TRBD2

cdr3_aa: ASNPGSYSNQPQH
cdr3_length: 13
v_call: TRBV6-5
j_call: TRBJ1-5
clone_size: NA
d_call: NA

cdr3_aa: SVDDRKNTEAF
cdr3_length: 11
v_call: TRBV29-1
j_call: TRBJ1-1
clone_size: NA
d_call: NA

cdr3_aa: ASSVVGVGRGQKNTEAF
cdr3_length: 17
v_call: TRBV9
j_call: TRBJ1-1
clone_size: NA
d_call: TRBD1